This T cell receptor (beta chain) is drawn from a study of technical replicates of blood from a few donors. This clone was found a few times. Assay: immunoSEQ multiplex PCR; the TCRdb copy retains only in-frame clones and omits some. The sample consists of approximately 87,000 clones, about 91% of them appearing once. Sequenced: T cells isolated from PBMCs. The sequence derives from a human donor in good health. Some clones in this sample may be carry-over from other donors' samples.

CDR3 region: CSVMDRGSGNTIYF. The CDR3, as DNA: TGCAGCGTTATGGACAGAGGCTCTGGAAACACCATATATTTT. The V and J genes are TRBV29-1 and TRBJ1-3; weak D call: TRBD1 (6 bases). The CDR3 has 14 residues. Germline V gene lookup returns CDR1 SQVTM and CDR2 ANQGSEA. The V gene lost 5 bases and the J gene lost 0 bases, with 11 bases spanning the gap. Looking up the rest from reference TRBV29-1 and TRBJ1-3 gives the full variable domain: SAVISQKPSRDICQRGTSLTIQCQVDSQVTMMFWYRQQPGQSLTLIATANQGSEATYESGFVIDKFPISRPNLTFSTLTVSNMSPEDSSIYLCSVMDRGSGNTIYFGEGSWLTVV.